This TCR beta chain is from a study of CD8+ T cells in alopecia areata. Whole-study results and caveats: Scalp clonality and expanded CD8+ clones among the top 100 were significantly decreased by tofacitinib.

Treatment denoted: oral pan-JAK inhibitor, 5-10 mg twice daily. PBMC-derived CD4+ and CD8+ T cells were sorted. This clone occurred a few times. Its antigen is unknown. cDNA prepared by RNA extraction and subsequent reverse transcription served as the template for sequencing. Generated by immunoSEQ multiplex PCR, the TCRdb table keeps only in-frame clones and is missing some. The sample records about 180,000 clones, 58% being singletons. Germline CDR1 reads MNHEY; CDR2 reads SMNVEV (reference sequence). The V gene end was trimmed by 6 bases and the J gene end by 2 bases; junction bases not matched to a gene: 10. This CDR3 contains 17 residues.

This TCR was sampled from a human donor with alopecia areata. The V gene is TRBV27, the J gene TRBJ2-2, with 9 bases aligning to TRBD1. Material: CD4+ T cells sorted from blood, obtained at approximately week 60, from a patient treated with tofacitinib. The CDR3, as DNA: TGTGCCAGCAGAAACAGGGGGCTGAATGCTAACACCGGGGAGCTGTTTTTT. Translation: CASRNRGLNANTGELFF.